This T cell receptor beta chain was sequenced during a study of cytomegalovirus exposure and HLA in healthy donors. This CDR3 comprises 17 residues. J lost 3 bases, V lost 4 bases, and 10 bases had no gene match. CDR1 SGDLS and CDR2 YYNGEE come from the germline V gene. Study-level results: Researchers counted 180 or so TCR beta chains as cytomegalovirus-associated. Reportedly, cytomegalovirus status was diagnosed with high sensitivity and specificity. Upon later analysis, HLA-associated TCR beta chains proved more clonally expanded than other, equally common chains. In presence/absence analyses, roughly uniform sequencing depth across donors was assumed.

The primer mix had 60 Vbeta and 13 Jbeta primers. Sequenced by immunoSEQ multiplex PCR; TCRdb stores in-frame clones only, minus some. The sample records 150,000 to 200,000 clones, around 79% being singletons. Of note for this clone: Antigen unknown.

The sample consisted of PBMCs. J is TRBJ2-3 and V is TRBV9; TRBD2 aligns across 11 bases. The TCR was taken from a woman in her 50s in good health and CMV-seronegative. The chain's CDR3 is CASSPAWASGRTDTQYF. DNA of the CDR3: TGTGCCAGCAGCCCGGCGTGGGCTAGCGGGAGGACAGATACGCAGTATTTT. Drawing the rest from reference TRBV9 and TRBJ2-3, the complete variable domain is DSGVTQTPKHLITATGQRVTLRCSPRSGDLSVYWYQQSLDQGLQFLIQYYNGEERAKGNILERFSAQQFPDLHSELNLSSLELGDSALYFCASSPAWASGRTDTQYFGPGTRLTVL.